This T cell receptor (beta chain) was captured by sequencing in a study of T cells in Graves' hyperthyroidism and ophthalmopathy. Study conclusions and caveats: Median prediction lead before ophthalmopathy onset was about 6.7 months with the model.

The TCR beta CDR3 regions underwent amplification using RNA transcripts as the source. The HTBI primer set drove a first-round RT-PCR of the TCR CDR3. In TCRdb, the multiplex PCR reads were re-called with MiXCR into one record per CDR3 protein. Among 700,000 or so distinct CDR3 sequences listed, 16% were seen once. Comment on this clonotype: Its antigen is unidentified.

Diagnoses were made from clinical symptoms, serum measures (thyroxine and TRAb), thyroid ultrasound and orbital computed tomography. The V and J ends lost 2 bases and 5 bases, in that order; junction bases with no gene match: 5. The CDR3 has 15 amino acids. Looked up from germline, CDR1 is SGHTA and CDR2 is FQGNSA. Input material: blood. The clonotype originates from a man in his late teens or twenties with Graves' hyperthyroidism. The chain carries TRBV7-2 and TRBJ2-5; 10 positions agree with TRBD2. This CDR3 is CASSLFPAGGETQYF. Here the CDR3 DNA reads TGTGCCAGCAGCTTATTTCCAGCGGGAGGGGAGACCCAGTACTTC.